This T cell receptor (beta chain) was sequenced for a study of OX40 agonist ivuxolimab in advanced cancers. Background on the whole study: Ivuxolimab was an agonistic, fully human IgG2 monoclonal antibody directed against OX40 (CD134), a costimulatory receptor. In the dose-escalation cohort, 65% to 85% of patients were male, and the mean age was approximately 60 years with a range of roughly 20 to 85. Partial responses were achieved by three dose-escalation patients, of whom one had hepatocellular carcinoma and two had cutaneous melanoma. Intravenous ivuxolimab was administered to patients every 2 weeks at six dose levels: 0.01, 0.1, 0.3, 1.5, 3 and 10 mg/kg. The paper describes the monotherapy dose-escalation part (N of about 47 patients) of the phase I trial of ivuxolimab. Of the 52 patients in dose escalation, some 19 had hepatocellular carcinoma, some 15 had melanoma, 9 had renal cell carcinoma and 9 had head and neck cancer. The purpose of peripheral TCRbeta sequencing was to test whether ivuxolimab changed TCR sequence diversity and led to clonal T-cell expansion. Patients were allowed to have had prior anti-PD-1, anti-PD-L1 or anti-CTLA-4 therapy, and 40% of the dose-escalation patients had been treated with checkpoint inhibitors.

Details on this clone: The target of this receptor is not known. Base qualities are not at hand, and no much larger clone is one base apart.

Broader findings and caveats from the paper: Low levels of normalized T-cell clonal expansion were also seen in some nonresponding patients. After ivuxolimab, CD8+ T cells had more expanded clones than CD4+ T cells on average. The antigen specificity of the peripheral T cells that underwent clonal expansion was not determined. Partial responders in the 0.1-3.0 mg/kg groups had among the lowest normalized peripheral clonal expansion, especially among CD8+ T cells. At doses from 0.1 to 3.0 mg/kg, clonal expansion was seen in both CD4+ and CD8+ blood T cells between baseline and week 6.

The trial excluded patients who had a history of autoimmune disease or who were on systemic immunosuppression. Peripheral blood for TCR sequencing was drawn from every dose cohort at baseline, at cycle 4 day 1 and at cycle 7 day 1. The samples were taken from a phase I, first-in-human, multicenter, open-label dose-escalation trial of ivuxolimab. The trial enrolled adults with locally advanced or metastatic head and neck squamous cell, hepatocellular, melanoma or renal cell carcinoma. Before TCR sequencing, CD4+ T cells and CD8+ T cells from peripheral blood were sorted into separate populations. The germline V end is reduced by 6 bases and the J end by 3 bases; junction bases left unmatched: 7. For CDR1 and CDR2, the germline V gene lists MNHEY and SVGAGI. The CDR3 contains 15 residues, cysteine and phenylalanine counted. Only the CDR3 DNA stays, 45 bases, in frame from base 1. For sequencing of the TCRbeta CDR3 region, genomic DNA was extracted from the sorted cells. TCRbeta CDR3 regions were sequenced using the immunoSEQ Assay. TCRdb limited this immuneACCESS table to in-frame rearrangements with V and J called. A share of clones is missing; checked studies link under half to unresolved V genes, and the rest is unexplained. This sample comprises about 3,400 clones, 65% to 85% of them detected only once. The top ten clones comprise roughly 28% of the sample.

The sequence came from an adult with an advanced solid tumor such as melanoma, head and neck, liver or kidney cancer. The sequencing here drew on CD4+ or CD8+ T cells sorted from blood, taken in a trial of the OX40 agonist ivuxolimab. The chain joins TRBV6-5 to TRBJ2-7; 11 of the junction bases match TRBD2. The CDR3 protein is CASSPTGTSGYEQYF. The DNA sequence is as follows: TGTGCCAGCAGCCCAACCGGGACTAGCGGCTACGAGCAGTACTTC.